The source of this TCR beta chain is a study of CD8 T cells in cerebrospinal fluid in Alzheimer's disease. On this clonotype: The antigen remains undetermined.

Study-level points and caveats: No causal link between EBV and Alzheimer's follows from EBV-specific cerebrospinal fluid TCRs, authors warned.

Profiling of CSF cells used 10X single-cell V(D)J plus 5' expression. Following a re-call of the 10x single-cell sequencing reads, TCRdb has one entry per CDR3 protein and lacks DNA. This sample lists around 1,200 distinct CDR3 sequences; its ten largest clones have about 9%. The CDR3 has 15 amino acids. The V gene's germline CDR1 is MNHNS and CDR2 SASEGT. Sequenced: cerebrospinal fluid. The V gene is TRBV6-1, the J gene TRBJ2-7; TCRdb designates TRBD1, a call that cannot be tested without DNA. The sequence was obtained from a human donor in good health. CDR3 sequence: CASSGNGQGSDEQYF.